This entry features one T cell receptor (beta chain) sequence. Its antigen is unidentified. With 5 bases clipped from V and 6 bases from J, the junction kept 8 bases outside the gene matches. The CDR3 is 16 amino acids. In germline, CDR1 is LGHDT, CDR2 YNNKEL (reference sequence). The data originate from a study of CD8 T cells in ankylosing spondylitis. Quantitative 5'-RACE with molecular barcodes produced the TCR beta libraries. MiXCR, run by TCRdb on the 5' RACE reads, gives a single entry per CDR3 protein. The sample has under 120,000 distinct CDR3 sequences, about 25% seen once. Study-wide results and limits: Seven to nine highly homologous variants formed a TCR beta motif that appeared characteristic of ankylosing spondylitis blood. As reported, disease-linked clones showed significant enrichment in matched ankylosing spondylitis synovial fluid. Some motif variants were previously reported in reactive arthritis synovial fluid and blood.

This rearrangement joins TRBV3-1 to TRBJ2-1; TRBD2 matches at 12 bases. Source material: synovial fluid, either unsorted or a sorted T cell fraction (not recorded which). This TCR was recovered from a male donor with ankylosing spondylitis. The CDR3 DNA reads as TGTGCCAGCAGCGCTCCGGGACTAGCGGGTATCAATGAGCAGTTCTTC. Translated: CASSAPGLAGINEQFF.